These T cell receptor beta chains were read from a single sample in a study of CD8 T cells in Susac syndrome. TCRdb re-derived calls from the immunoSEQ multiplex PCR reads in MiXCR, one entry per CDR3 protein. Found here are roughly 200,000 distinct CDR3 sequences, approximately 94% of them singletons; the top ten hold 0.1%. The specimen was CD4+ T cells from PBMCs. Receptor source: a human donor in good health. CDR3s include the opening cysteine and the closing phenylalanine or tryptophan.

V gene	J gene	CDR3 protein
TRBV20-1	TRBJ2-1	CSAESRNEQFF
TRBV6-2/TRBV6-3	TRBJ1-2	CASGRPAANYGYTF
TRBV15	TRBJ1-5	CATEGGQGPIHSNQPQHF
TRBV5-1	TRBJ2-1	CASRDQPSSYNEQFF
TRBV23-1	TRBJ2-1	CASSQSNAGFSSYNEQFF
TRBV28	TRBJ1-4	CASSNWEKLFF
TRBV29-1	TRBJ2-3	CSVASRLVQTDTQYF
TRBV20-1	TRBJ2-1	CSARARLASYNEQFF
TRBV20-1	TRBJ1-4	CSARASTATNEKLFF
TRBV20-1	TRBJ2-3	CSARRGGRGKTTDTQYF
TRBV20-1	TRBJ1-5	CSASQDRVEPQHF
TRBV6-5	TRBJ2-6	CASNNRGGANVLTF
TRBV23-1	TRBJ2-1	CASSQTTANEQFF
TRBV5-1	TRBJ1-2	CASSLEGSGVGGYTF
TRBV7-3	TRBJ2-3	CASSLKSGRAVDTQYF
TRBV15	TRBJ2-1	CATSIAGGPFYEQFF
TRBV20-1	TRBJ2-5	CSAAPPGAGALQETQYF
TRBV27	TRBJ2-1	CASSFLRGAYNEQFF
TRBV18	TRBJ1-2	CASSTGTNVGRANYGYTF
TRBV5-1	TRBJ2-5	CASTRLISEETQYF
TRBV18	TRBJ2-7	CASSPIGSEQYF
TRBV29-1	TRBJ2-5	CSVAGGDQETQYF
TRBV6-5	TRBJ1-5	CASSSRGTGGAGQPQHF
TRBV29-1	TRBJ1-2	CSVAPTNYGYTF
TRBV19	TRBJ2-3	CASSTQDRRTDTQYF
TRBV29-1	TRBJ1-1	CSVTTGFTEAFF
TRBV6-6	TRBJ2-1	CASSYWGDRNEQFF
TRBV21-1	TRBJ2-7	CASRTASSYEQYF
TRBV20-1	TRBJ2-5	CSTQETQYF
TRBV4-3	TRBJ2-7	CASSPRLVSNEQYF
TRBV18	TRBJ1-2	CASSQQANYGYTF
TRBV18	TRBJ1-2	CASSPGYGYTF
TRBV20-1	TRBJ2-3	CSASLWTSGTDTQYF
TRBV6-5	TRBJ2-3	CASSPGTVTDTQYF
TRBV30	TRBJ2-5	CAWSAGAPETQYF
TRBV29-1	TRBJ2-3	CSVEGGTSGTDTQYF
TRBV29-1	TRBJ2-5	CSVAQGARETQYF
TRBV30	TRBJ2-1	CAWSKAGSYNEQFF
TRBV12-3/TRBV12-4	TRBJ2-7	CASFRNTSSYEQYF
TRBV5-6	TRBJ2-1	CASSLGQGSHEQFF
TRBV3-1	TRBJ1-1	CASSPQGDNTEAFF
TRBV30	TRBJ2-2	CAWSSFRDSFILSNTGELFF
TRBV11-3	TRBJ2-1	CASSLENNEQFF
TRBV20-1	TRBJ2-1	CSARDTPGNEQFF
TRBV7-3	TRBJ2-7	CASSPQASWYEQYF
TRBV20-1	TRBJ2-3	CSARDEADTQYF
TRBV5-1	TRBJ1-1	CASSLSHLNTEAFF
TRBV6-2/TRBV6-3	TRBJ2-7	CASGDSDREQYF